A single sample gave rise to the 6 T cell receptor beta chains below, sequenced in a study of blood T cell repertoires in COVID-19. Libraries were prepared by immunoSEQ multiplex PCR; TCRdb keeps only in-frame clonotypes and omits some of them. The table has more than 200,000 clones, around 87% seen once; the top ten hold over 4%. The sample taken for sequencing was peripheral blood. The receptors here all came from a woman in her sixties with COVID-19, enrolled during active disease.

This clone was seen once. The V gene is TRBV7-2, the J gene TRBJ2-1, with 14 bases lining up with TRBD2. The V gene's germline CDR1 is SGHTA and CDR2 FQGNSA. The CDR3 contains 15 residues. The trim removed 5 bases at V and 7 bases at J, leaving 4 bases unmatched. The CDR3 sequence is CASSLRTSGGNEQFF. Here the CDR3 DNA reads TGTGCCAGCAGCCTAAGGACTAGCGGGGGGAATGAGCAGTTCTTC. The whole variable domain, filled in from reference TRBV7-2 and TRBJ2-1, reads GAGVSQSPSNKVTEKGKDVELRCDPISGHTALYWYRQSLGQGLEFLIYFQGNSAPDKSGLPSDRFSAERTGGSVSTLTIQRTQQEDSAVYLCASSLRTSGGNEQFFGPGTRLTVL.

The CDR3 bases are TGTGCCAGCAGCTGGACAGGTACATCCTACGAGCAGTACTTC. It yields the protein CASSWTGTSYEQYF. This chain uses TRBV5-6 with TRBJ2-7, with 7 bases lining up with TRBD1. From germline, CDR1 is SGHDT and CDR2 YYEEEE. The CDR3 is 14 residues long. V gave up 3 bases and J gave up 1 base; unmatched junction bases: 4.

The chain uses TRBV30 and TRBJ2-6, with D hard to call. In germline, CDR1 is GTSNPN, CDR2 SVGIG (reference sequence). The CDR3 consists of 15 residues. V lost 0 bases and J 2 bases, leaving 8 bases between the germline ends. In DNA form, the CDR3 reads TGTGCCTGGAGTGTATGGAGTGCTGGGGCCAACGTCCTGACTTTC. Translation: CAWSVWSAGANVLTF. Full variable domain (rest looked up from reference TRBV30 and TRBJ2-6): SQTIHQWPATLVQPVGSPLSLECTVEGTSNPNLYWYRQAAGRGLQLLFYSVGIGQISSEVPQNLSASRPQDRQFILSSKKLLLSDSGFYLCAWSVWSAGANVLTFGAGSRLTVL.

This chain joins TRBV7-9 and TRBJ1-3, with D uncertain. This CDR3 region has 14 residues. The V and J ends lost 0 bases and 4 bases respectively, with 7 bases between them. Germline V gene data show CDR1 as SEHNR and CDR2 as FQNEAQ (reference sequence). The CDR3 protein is CASSLAGSGNTIYF. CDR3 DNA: TGTGCCAGCAGCTTAGCTGGCTCGGGAAACACCATATATTTT. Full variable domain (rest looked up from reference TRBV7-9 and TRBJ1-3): DTGVSQNPRHKITKRGQNVTFRCDPISEHNRLYWYRQTLGQGPEFLTYFQNEAQLEKSRLLSDRFSAERPKGSFSTLEIQRTEQGDSAMYLCASSLAGSGNTIYFGEGSWLTVV.

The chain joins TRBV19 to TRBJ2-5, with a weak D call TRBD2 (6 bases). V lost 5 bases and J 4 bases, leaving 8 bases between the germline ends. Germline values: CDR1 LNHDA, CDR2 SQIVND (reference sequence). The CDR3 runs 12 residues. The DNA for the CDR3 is TGTGCCAGTAGTGTGGGAGGAGAGACCCAGTACTTC. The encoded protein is CASSVGGETQYF.

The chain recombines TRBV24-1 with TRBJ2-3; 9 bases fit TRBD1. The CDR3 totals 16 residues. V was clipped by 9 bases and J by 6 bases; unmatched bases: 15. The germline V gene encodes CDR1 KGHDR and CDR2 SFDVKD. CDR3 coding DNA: TGTGCCACCGGAGGGGGGGACAGGGCCGTATTGGATACGCAGTATTTT. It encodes CATGGGDRAVLDTQYF.